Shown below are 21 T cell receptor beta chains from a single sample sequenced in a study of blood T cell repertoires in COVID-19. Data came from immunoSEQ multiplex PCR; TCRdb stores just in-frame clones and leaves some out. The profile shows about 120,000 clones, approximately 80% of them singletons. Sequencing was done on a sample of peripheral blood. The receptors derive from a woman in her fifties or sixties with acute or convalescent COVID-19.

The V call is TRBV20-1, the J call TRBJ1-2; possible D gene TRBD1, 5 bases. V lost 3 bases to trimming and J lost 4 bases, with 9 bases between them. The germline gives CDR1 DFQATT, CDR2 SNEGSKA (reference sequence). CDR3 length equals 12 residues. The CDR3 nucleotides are TGCAGTGCTAGTCAGGGCGTCTATGGCTACACCTTC. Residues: CSASQGVYGYTF.

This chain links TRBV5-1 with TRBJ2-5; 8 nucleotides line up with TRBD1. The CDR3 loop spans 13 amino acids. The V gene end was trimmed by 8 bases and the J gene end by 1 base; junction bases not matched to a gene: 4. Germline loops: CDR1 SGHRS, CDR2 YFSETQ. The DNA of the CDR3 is TGCGCCAGTTCAGGGGGCCTCCAAGAGACCCAGTACTTC. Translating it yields CASSGGLQETQYF.

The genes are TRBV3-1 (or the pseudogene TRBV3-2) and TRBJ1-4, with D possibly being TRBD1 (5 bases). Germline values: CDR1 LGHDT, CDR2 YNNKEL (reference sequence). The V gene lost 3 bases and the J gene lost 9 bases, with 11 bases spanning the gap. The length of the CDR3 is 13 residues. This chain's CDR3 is CASSQNSGKKLFF. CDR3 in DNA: TGTGCCAGCAGCCAGAACTCAGGGAAAAAACTGTTTTTT.

CDR3 amino acids: CAISDSGRSRAEAFF. The CDR3 DNA follows: TGTGCCATCAGTGATTCCGGGAGATCCAGGGCTGAAGCTTTCTTT. The chain recombines TRBV10-3 with TRBJ1-1; D is perhaps TRBD1 (5 bases). The CDR3 sequence is 15 residues long. Germline-derived CDR1 and CDR2 are ENHRY and SYGVKD. V shed 3 bases and J shed 6 bases, with 17 bases lying between them.

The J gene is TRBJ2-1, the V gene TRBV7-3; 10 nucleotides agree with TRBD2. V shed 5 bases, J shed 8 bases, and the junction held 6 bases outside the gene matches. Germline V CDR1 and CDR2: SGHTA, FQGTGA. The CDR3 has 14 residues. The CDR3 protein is CASSPGLALHEQFF. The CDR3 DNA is TGTGCCAGCAGCCCGGGACTAGCGCTGCATGAGCAGTTCTTC.

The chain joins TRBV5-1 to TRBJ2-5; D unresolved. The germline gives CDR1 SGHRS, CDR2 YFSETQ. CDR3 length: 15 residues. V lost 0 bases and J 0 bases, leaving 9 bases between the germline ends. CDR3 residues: CASSLGAPYQETQYF. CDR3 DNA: TGCGCCAGCAGCTTGGGAGCGCCGTACCAAGAGACCCAGTACTTC.

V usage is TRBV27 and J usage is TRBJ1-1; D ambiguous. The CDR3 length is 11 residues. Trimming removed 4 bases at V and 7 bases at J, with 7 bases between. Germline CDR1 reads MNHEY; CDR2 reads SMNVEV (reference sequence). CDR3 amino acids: CASSSRFEAFF. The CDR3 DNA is TGTGCCAGCAGTTCTAGGTTTGAAGCTTTCTTT.

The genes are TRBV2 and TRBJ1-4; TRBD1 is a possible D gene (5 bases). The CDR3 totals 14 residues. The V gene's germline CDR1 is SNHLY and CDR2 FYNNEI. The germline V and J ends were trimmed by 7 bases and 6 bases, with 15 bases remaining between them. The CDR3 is CASTEGQGDEKLFF. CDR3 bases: TGTGCCAGCACCGAAGGTCAGGGTGATGAAAAACTGTTTTTT. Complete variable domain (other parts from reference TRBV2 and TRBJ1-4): EPEVTQTPSHQVTQMGQEVILRCVPISNHLYFYWYRQILGQKVEFLVSFYNNEISEKSEIFDDQFSVERPDGSNFTLKIRSTKLEDSAMYFCASTEGQGDEKLFFGSGTQLSVL.

Here the CDR3 reads CASSPTGHHGYTF. The CDR3 DNA is TGTGCCAGCAGCCCCACAGGGCATCATGGCTACACCTTC. The chain employs TRBV12-3 or TRBV12-4 and TRBJ1-2; D may be TRBD1 (6 bases). Trimming stripped 6 bases from V and 6 bases from J, with 14 bases between. This CDR3 is built from 13 residues.

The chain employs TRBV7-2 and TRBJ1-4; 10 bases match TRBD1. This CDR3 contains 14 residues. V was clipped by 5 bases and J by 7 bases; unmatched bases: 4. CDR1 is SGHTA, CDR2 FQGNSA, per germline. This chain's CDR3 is CASSLRDRGEKLFF. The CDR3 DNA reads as TGTGCCAGCAGCCTCCGGGACAGGGGTGAAAAACTGTTTTTT.

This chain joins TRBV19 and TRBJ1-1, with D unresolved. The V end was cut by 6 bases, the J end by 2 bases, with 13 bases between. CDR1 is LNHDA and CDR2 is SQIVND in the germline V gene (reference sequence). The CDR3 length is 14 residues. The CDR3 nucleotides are TGTGCCAGTAGGCAAAGCTACTTTAACACTGAAGCTTTCTTT. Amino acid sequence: CASRQSYFNTEAFF. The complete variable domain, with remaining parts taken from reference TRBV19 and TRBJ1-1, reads DGGITQSPKYLFRKEGQNVTLSCEQNLNHDAMYWYRQDPGQGLRLIYYSQIVNDFQKGDIAEGYSVSREKKESFPLTVTSAQKNPTAFYLCASRQSYFNTEAFFGQGTRLTVV.

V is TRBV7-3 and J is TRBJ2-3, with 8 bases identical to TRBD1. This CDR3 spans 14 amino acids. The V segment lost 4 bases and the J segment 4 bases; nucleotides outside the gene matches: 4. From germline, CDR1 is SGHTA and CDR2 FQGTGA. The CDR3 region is CASSSQGAPDTQYF. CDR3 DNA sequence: TGTGCCAGCAGCTCTCAGGGGGCCCCAGATACGCAGTATTTT.

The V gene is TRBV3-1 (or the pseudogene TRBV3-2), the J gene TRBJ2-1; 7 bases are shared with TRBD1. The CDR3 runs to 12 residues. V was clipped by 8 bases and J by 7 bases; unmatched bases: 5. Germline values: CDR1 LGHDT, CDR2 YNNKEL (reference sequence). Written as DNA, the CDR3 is TGTGCCAGCTCTGTCAGGGGGAATGAGCAGTTCTTC. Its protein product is CASSVRGNEQFF.

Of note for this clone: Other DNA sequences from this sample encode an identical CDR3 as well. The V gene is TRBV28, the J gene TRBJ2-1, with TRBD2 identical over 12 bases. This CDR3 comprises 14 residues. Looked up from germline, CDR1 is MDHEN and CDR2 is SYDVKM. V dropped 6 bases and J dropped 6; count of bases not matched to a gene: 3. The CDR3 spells CASSLAGGGNEQFF. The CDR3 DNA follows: TGTGCCAGCAGCCTAGCGGGAGGGGGCAATGAGCAGTTCTTC.

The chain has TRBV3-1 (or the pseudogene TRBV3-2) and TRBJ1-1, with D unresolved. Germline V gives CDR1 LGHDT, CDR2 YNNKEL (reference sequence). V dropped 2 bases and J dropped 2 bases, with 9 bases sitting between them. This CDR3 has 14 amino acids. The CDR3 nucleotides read TGTGCCAGCAGCCAAAAAAATAAAAACACTGAAGCTTTCTTT. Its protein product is CASSQKNKNTEAFF.

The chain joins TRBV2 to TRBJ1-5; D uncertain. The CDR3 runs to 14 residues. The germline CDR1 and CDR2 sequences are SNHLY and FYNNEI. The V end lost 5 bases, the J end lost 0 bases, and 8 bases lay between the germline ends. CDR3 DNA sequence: TGTGCCAGCAGTTGGGAGGGTAGCAATCAGCCCCAGCATTTT. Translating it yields CASSWEGSNQPQHF. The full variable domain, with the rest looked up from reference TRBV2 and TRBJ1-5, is EPEVTQTPSHQVTQMGQEVILRCVPISNHLYFYWYRQILGQKVEFLVSFYNNEISEKSEIFDDQFSVERPDGSNFTLKIRSTKLEDSAMYFCASSWEGSNQPQHFGDGTRLSIL.

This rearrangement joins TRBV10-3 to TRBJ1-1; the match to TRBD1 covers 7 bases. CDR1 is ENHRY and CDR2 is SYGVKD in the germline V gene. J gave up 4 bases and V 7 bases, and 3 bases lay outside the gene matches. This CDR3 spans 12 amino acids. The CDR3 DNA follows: TGTGCCATCAATCAGGGGGGCACTGAAGCTTTCTTT. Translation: CAINQGGTEAFF.

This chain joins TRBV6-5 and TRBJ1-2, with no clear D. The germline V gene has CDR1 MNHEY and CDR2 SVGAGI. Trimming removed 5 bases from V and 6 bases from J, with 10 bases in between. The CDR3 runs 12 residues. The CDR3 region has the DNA TGTGCCAGCAGTCGCCGGAGGGATGGCTACACCTTC. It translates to CASSRRRDGYTF.

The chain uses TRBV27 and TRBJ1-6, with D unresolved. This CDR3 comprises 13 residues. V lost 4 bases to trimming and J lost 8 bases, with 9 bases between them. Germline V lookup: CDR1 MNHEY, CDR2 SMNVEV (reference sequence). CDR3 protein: CASSSLEDSPLHF. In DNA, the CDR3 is TGTGCCAGCAGTTCGCTGGAGGATTCACCCCTCCACTTT.

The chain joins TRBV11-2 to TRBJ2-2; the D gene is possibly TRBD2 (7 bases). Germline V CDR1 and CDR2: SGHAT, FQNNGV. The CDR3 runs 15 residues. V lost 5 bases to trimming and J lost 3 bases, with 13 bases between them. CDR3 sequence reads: CASSGGGLHTGELFF. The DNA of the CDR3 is TGTGCCAGCAGCGGGGGGGGCCTTCACACCGGGGAGCTGTTTTTT.

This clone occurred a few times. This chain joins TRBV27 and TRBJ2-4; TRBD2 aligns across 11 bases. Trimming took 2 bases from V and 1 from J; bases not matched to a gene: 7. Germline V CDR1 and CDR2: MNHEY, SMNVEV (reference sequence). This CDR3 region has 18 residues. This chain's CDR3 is CASSLKPLAGVAKNIQYF. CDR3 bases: TGTGCCAGCAGTTTAAAACCACTAGCGGGAGTTGCCAAAAACATTCAGTACTTC.